Presented here are 16 T cell receptor beta chains from one specimen sequenced in a study of control samples from healthy donors and cancer patients. Using immunoSEQ multiplex PCR, the repertoire was profiled, and TCRdb retains in-frame clones only, with some absent. The sample holds 68,000 or so clones, about 83% seen once. Sample: blood. All receptors derive from a man aged 60-69 years in good health.

DNA for the CDR3: TGCGCCAGCAGCCAAGCCTCGGGGGCTGGCTATGGCTACACCTTC. Amino acids: CASSQASGAGYGYTF. V is TRBV4-3 and J is TRBJ1-2; the D gene is possibly TRBD1 (6 bases). Looked up from germline, CDR1 is LGHNA and CDR2 is YSLEER. The CDR3 contains 15 residues. Trimming took off 1 base at V and 4 bases at J, with 13 bases between the two ends.

Only one count was recorded for this clone. CDR3 in DNA: TGTGCCAGCAGCCTCGGCTCTGGAAACACCATATATTTT. This encodes CASSLGSGNTIYF. The chain links TRBV9 to TRBJ1-3; D uncertain. The length of the CDR3 is 13 residues. Germline V CDR1 and CDR2: SGDLS, YYNGEE. Trimming removed 4 bases from V and 0 bases from J, with 5 bases in between. The full variable domain, its missing parts supplied by reference TRBV9 and TRBJ1-3, is DSGVTQTPKHLITATGQRVTLRCSPRSGDLSVYWYQQSLDQGLQFLIQYYNGEERAKGNILERFSAQQFPDLHSELNLSSLELGDSALYFCASSLGSGNTIYFGEGSWLTVV.

The rearrangement links TRBV6-4 to TRBJ2-1; D is possibly TRBD2 (7 bases). V was shortened by 0 bases and J by 7 bases, with 10 bases between the two germline ends. This CDR3 is 14 amino acids long. CDR1 and CDR2 from the germline V gene are MRHNA and SNTAGT. In DNA form, the CDR3 reads TGTGCCAGCAGTGACTCGGGGGGGCGGAATGAGCAGTTCTTC. Its translation: CASSDSGGRNEQFF.

The chain uses TRBV5-4 and TRBJ2-3, with TRBD2 identical over 8 bases. Germline lookup yields CDR1 SGHNT and CDR2 YYREEE (reference sequence). This CDR3 is 15 amino acids long. V lost 4 bases, J lost 0 bases, and 4 bases stayed unmatched. CDR3 coding DNA: TGTGCCAGCAGCCGTAGCGGGACGAGCACAGATACGCAGTATTTT. Translated, it gives CASSRSGTSTDTQYF.

This rearrangement joins TRBV23-1 to TRBJ2-3, with TRBD1 matching 7 bases. TRBV23-1 belongs to the ORF category, with a function that is uncertain. V shed 1 base and J 0 bases; nucleotides not matched to a gene: 7. This CDR3 is built from 17 residues. As DNA, the CDR3 is TGCGCCAGCAGTCAATTTTGGACAGGAGCTAGCACAGATACGCAGTATTTT. Translated: CASSQFWTGASTDTQYF.

The chain links TRBV11-2 to TRBJ2-7; the D gene is possibly TRBD1 (5 bases). Germline CDR1 and CDR2: SGHAT and FQNNGV. This CDR3 is built from 14 residues. Trimming removed 5 bases from V and 3 bases from J, with 14 bases in between. The CDR3 sequence is CASSPMPRDYEQYF. The DNA for the CDR3 is TGTGCCAGCAGCCCCATGCCCAGGGACTACGAGCAGTACTTC. Full variable domain (outside the CDR3, taken from reference TRBV11-2 and TRBJ2-7): EAGVAQSPRYKIIEKRQSVAFWCNPISGHATLYWYQQILGQGPKLLIQFQNNGVVDDSQLPKDRFSAERLKGVDSTLKIQPAKLEDSAVYLCASSPMPRDYEQYFGPGTRLTVT.

This chain uses TRBV7-9 with TRBJ1-1, with D possibly matching TRBD1 (5 bases). Germline assignment: CDR1 SEHNR and CDR2 FQNEAQ (reference sequence). V lost 1 base and J 11 bases, leaving 11 bases between the germline ends. This CDR3 is built from 12 residues. The CDR3, as DNA: TGTGCCAGCAGCTTAGTAGCGGGGGAGGCTTTCTTT. Protein product: CASSLVAGEAFF.

The V gene is TRBV5-8, the J gene TRBJ1-2, with D tentatively TRBD1 (5 bases). CDR1 and CDR2 (germline): SGHTS, YDEGEE. The length of the CDR3 is 14 residues. Between the trimmed V and J ends, which lost 0 bases and 8 bases, there was a span of 14 bases. The CDR3 here is CASSLAVRGFGYTF. The CDR3 DNA sequence: TGTGCCAGCAGCTTGGCAGTCCGGGGGTTCGGCTACACCTTC.

This rearrangement joins TRBV10-2 to TRBJ2-2; TRBD2 agrees at 10 bases. Germline assignment: CDR1 WSHSY and CDR2 SAAADI. J lost 5 bases, V lost 4 bases, and 7 bases had no gene match. This CDR3 is built from 16 residues. CDR3 residues: CASSVPLAGVTGELFF. CDR3 sequence (DNA): TGCGCCAGCAGTGTCCCCCTAGCGGGAGTAACCGGGGAGCTGTTTTTT.

This clone has more than one count but fewer than ten. The rearrangement uses TRBV29-1 and TRBJ1-5; 10 bases fit TRBD1. The CDR3 is made up of 13 amino acids. From germline, CDR1 is SQVTM and CDR2 ANQGSEA. Unmatched junction bases numbered 3, after V lost 6 bases and J lost 4 bases. The CDR3 bases are TGCAGCGTGGGACAGGGGACAAATCAGCCCCAGCATTTT. Its protein product is CSVGQGTNQPQHF.

This clone was picked up one time. The V gene is TRBV13, the J gene TRBJ2-7; TRBD1 aligns across 7 bases. Germline CDR1 reads PRHDT; CDR2 reads FYEKMQ (reference sequence). Losses at the gene ends were 3 bases for V and 0 bases for J; bases not matched to a gene: 5. This CDR3 region has 15 residues. CDR3 residues: CASSFGQVLSYEQYF. The CDR3 bases are TGTGCCAGCAGCTTCGGACAGGTTCTCTCCTACGAGCAGTACTTC.

This chain connects TRBV2 to TRBJ2-4; TRBD2 might be the D (5 bases). Between the trimmed V and J ends, which lost 4 bases and 0 bases, there was a span of 13 bases. This CDR3 contains 16 residues. The germline CDR1 and CDR2 sequences are SNHLY and FYNNEI. The CDR3 DNA reads as TGTGCCAGCAGTGTTGTCAAGGAGGTAGCCAAAAACATTCAGTACTTC. It specifies CASSVVKEVAKNIQYF.

This chain joins TRBV5-1 and TRBJ1-6; D is unresolved. V gave up 0 bases and J gave up 4 bases, with 8 bases separating them. The V gene's germline CDR1 is SGHRS and CDR2 YFSETQ. This CDR3 is 15 amino acids long. The CDR3 DNA follows: TGCGCCAGCAGCTTGGTTCGGGATTATAATTCACCCCTCCACTTT. It encodes CASSLVRDYNSPLHF.

V and J are TRBV7-3 and TRBJ2-1; 11 positions match TRBD1. This CDR3 has 15 residues. Unmatched junction bases numbered 5, after V lost 1 base and J lost 9 bases. CDR1 SGHTA and CDR2 FQGTGA come from the germline V gene. The CDR3, as DNA: TGTGCCAGCAGCTTAAGGGGACAGGGGGTGGGTGAGCAGTTCTTC. It specifies CASSLRGQGVGEQFF.

The gene calls are TRBV14 and TRBJ1-2, with a tentative D call TRBD1 (6 bases). The CDR3 consists of 18 residues. Germline V gives CDR1 SGHDN, CDR2 FVKESK. Trimming cost V 1 base and J 5 bases, with 23 bases left between them. The CDR3 loop is CASSQGGTTGLRRYGYTF. Here the CDR3 DNA reads TGTGCCAGCAGCCAAGGAGGAACTACAGGGTTGAGGCGATATGGCTACACCTTC.

The chain joins TRBV24-1 to TRBJ2-1, with a weak D call TRBD2 (5 bases). The CDR3 is 14 amino acids. V dropped 6 bases and J dropped 0 bases, with 8 bases sitting between them. CDR1 KGHDR and CDR2 SFDVKD come from the germline V gene. CDR3 in DNA: TGTGCCACCAGTCCGGGAAGCTCCTACAATGAGCAGTTCTTC. It codes for CATSPGSSYNEQFF.